The 14 T cell receptor beta chains given below trace back to one sample, sequenced in a study of blood T cell repertoires in COVID-19. Sequencing used immunoSEQ multiplex PCR; TCRdb keeps in-frame clones, though not all of them. The table shows approximately 250,000 clones, with 70% to 90% occurring only once. Input material: PBMCs or T cells enriched from blood (not recorded which). These receptors were collected from a middle-aged woman with acute COVID-19.

This clone is a singleton in its sample. V gene TRBV11-2 combines with J gene TRBJ2-7; TRBD2 is a possible D gene (5 bases). V was trimmed by 1 base and J by 4 bases, leaving 11 bases between them. There are 14 residues in the CDR3. The V gene's germline CDR1 is SGHAT and CDR2 FQNNGV. The CDR3 is CASSLALDGYEQYV. The CDR3 DNA reads TGTGCCAGCAGCTTAGCACTAGATGGATACGAGCAGTACGTC.

This chain uses TRBV19 with TRBJ1-3; D might be TRBD1 (6 bases). CDR3 length: 16 residues. Trimming removed 8 bases from V and 0 bases from J, with 17 bases in between. Germline V gives CDR1 LNHDA, CDR2 SQIVND (reference sequence). CDR3 bases: TGTGCCAGTTGTAAAGGGGGACAAACCTCTGGAAACACCATATATTTT. This sequence encodes CASCKGGQTSGNTIYF.

This chain joins TRBV5-1 and TRBJ1-1; 7 nucleotides align to TRBD1. The CDR3 extends over 14 amino acids. CDR1 is SGHRS and CDR2 is YFSETQ in the germline V gene. The ends lost 2 bases at V and 3 bases at J; junction bases unmatched: 4. Here the CDR3 reads CASSFLDRDTEAFF. Written as DNA, the CDR3 is TGCGCCAGCAGCTTTTTAGACAGGGACACTGAAGCTTTCTTT. The full variable domain, rest sourced from reference TRBV5-1 and TRBJ1-1, is KAGVTQTPRYLIKTRGQQVTLSCSPISGHRSVSWYQQTPGQGLQFLFEYFSETQRNKGNFPGRFSGRQFSNSRSEMNVSTLELGDSALYLCASSFLDRDTEAFFGQGTRLTVV.

The CDR3 protein is CASAREETQYF. DNA for the CDR3: TGCGCCAGCGCCCGAGAAGAGACCCAGTACTTC. The rearrangement links TRBV5-1 to TRBJ2-5; D is ambiguous. Germline CDR1 reads SGHRS; CDR2 reads YFSETQ. V was clipped by 7 bases and J by 3 bases, with 7 bases between them. This CDR3 has 11 residues.

This clone was counted only a few times. CDR3 in amino acids: CASSHKGLAGEEQYF. CDR3 DNA sequence: TGTGCCAGCAGCCATAAGGGACTAGCGGGAGAGGAGCAGTACTTC. This chain uses TRBV4-2 with TRBJ2-7; TRBD2 matches at 14 bases. The CDR3 contains 15 residues. Germline V gene lookup returns CDR1 LGHNA and CDR2 YNFKEQ. V lost 3 bases, J lost 7 bases, and 5 bases stayed unmatched.

This clone was observed once. This chain joins TRBV10-1 and TRBJ1-1; no firm D call. Per germline, CDR1 WNHNN and CDR2 SYGVQD (reference sequence). The CDR3 has 14 residues. Trimming took off 3 bases at V and 1 base at J, with 9 bases between the two ends. The CDR3 bases are TGCGCCAGCAGTGAAGGGAGCTCGAACACTGAAGCTTTCTTT. Translation: CASSEGSSNTEAFF.

For the CDR3, the DNA is TGCGCCAGCAGCTTAGCGTTCACCGGGGAGCTGTTTTTT. Encoded protein: CASSLAFTGELFF. This sequence joins TRBV5-1 and TRBJ2-2; no firm D call. The CDR3 runs 13 residues. Trimming cost V 2 bases and J 4 bases, with 6 bases left between them. The germline CDR1 and CDR2 sequences are SGHRS and YFSETQ.

This clone was counted once. This chain joins TRBV5-4 and TRBJ2-5; TRBD2 matches at 14 bases. After removal of 0 bases from V and 4 bases from J, the junction contained 14 bases not matched to a gene. This CDR3 has 20 amino acids. The germline gives CDR1 SGHNT, CDR2 YYREEE (reference sequence). The CDR3: CASSLAIGTSGSAGRETQYF. In nucleotides, the CDR3 is TGTGCCAGCAGCTTGGCCATCGGGACTAGCGGGAGCGCTGGCCGAGAGACCCAGTACTTC. The full variable domain, its missing parts supplied by reference TRBV5-4 and TRBJ2-5, is ETGVTQSPTHLIKTRGQQVTLRCSSQSGHNTVSWYQQALGQGPQFIFQYYREEENGRGNFPPRFSGLQFPNYSSELNVNALELDDSALYLCASSLAIGTSGSAGRETQYFGPGTRLLVL.

The rearrangement links TRBV24-1 to TRBJ1-1; D is perhaps TRBD1 (6 bases). Trimming left V 0 bases short and J 4 bases short, with 11 bases between. CDR1 is KGHDR and CDR2 is SFDVKD in the germline V gene. This CDR3 comprises 15 residues. CDR3 in amino acids: CATSDLLQDSTEAFF. The CDR3, as DNA: TGTGCCACCAGTGATTTGCTCCAGGACAGCACTGAAGCTTTCTTT.

The chain combines TRBV2 with TRBJ1-6, with 8 bases identical to TRBD1. After removal of 6 bases from V and 5 bases from J, the junction contained 6 bases not matched to a gene. Germline V CDR1 and CDR2: SNHLY, FYNNEI. This CDR3 has 15 residues. The CDR3 DNA sequence: TGTGCCAGCAGCGCGGACAGGGCCGATAATTCACCCCTCCACTTT. Protein sequence: CASSADRADNSPLHF.

This rearrangement joins TRBV9 to TRBJ2-1; 7 bases map to TRBD1. This CDR3 has 16 amino acids. Germline V gene sequence: CDR1 SGDLS, CDR2 YYNGEE. Trimming cost V 1 base and J 0 bases; bases outside gene matches: 4. The CDR3 DNA is TGTGCCAGCAGCGTAAGGGGGCGAAACTCCTACAATGAGCAGTTCTTC. Amino acid sequence: CASSVRGRNSYNEQFF.

The chain combines TRBV18 with TRBJ1-4, with D possibly being TRBD1 (5 bases). Germline V CDR1 and CDR2: KGHSH, LQKENI. This CDR3 contains 17 residues. Trimming took 3 bases from V and 0 from J, leaving 14 bases between them. The CDR3 reads CASSPAAGPATNEKLFF. CDR3 bases: TGTGCCAGCTCACCCGCGGCAGGGCCTGCAACTAATGAAAAACTGTTTTTT.

J is TRBJ2-1 and V is TRBV28, with 7 nucleotides matching TRBD1. The length of the CDR3 is 15 residues. Germline CDR1 reads MDHEN; CDR2 reads SYDVKM. The V segment lost 5 bases and the J segment 7 bases; nucleotides outside the gene matches: 11. The CDR3 reads CASSLGTAAGNEQFF. As DNA, the CDR3 is TGTGCCAGCAGTCTTGGGACAGCAGCTGGTAATGAGCAGTTCTTC.

The chain combines TRBV10-3 with TRBJ1-3; D gene unclear. V lost 6 bases and J 0 bases, leaving 15 bases between the germline ends. Germline assignment: CDR1 ENHRY and CDR2 SYGVKD. The CDR3 is 16 amino acids. The CDR3 nucleotides are TGTGCCATCAGGCCGCAATTGGAGGGCTCTGGAAACACCATATATTTT. Encoded protein: CAIRPQLEGSGNTIYF.